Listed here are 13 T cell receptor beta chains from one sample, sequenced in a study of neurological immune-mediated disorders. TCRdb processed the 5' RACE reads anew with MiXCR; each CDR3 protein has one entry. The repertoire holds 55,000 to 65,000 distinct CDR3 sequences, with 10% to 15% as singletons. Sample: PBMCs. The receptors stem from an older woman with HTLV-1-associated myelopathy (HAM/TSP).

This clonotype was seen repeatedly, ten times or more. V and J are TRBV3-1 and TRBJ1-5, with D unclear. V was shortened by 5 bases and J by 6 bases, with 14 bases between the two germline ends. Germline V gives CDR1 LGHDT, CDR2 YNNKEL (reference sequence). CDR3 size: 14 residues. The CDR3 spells CASSGEGGSQPQHF. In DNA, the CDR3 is TGTGCCAGCAGCGGAGAGGGAGGGAGTCAGCCCCAGCATTTT.

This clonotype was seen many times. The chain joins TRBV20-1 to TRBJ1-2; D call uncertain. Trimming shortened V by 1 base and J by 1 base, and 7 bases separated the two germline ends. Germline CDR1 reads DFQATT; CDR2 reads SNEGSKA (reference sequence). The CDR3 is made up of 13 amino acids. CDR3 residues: CSARAPSNYGYTF. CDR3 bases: TGCAGTGCTAGAGCCCCCAGTAACTATGGCTACACCTTC.

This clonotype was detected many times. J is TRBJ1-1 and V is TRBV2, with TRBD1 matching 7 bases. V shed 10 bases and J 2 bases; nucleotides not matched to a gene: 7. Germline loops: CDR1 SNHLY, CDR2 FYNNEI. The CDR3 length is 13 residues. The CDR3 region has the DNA TGTGCCACCATTGACAGGGCAAACACTGAAGCTTTCTTT. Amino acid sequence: CATIDRANTEAFF.

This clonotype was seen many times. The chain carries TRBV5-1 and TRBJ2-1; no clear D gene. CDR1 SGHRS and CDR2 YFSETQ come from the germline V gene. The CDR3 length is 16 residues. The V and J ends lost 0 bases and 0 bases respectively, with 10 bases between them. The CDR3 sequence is CASSLDYPSSYNEQFF. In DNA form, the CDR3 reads TGCGCCAGCAGCTTGGACTATCCCAGCTCCTACAATGAGCAGTTCTTC.

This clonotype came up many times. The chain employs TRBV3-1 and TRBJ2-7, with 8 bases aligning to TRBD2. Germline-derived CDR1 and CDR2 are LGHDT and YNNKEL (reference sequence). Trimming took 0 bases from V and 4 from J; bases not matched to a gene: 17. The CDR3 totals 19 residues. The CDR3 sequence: CASSQDPRALAGTSYEQYF. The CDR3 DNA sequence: TGTGCCAGCAGCCAAGATCCCAGGGCCCTAGCGGGCACCTCATACGAGCAGTACTTC.

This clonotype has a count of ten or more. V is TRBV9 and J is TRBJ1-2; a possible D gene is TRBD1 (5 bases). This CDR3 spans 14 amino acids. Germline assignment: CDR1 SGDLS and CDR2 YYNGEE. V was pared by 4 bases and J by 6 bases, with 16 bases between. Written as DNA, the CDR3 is TGTGCCAGCAGCTCTGCGGGGGGAGAGGATGGCTACACCTTC. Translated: CASSSAGGEDGYTF. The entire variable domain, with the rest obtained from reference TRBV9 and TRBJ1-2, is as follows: DSGVTQTPKHLITATGQRVTLRCSPRSGDLSVYWYQQSLDQGLQFLIQYYNGEERAKGNILERFSAQQFPDLHSELNLSSLELGDSALYFCASSSAGGEDGYTFGSGTRLTVV.

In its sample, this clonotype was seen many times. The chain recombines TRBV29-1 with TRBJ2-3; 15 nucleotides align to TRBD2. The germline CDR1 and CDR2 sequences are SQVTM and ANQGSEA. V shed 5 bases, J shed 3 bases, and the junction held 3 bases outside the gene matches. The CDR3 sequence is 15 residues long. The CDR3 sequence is CSVTGLAGGTDTQYF. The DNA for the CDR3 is TGCAGCGTTACTGGACTAGCGGGAGGGACAGATACGCAGTATTTT.

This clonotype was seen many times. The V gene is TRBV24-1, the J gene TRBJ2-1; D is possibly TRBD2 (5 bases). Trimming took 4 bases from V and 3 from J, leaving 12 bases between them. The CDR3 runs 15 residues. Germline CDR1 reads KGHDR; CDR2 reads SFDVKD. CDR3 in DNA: TGTGCCACCAGTGAAAGGTCCCGGGGCTACAATGAGCAGTTCTTC. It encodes CATSERSRGYNEQFF.

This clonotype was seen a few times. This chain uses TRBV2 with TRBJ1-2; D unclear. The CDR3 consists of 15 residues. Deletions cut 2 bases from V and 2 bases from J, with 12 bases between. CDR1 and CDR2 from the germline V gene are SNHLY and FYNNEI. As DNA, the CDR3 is TGTGCCAGCAGTGAACAAAAAGGACTCAACTATGGCTACACCTTC. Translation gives CASSEQKGLNYGYTF.

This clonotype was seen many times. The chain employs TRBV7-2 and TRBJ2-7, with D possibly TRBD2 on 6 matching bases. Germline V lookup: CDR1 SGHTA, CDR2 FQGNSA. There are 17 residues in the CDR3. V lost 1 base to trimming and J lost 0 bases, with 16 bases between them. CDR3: CASSLGRREAASYEQYF. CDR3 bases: TGTGCCAGCAGCTTAGGGCGGCGGGAAGCGGCCTCCTACGAGCAGTACTTC.

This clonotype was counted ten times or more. CDR3: CASSGGFSLSREKLFF. The CDR3 nucleotides are TGTGCCAGCAGTGGGGGTTTCTCATTATCAAGGGAAAAACTGTTTTTT. V and J are TRBV12-3 or TRBV12-4 and TRBJ1-4, with D maybe TRBD1 (5 bases). The CDR3 is made up of 16 amino acids. The V end lost 5 bases, the J end lost 8 bases, and 21 bases lay between the germline ends.

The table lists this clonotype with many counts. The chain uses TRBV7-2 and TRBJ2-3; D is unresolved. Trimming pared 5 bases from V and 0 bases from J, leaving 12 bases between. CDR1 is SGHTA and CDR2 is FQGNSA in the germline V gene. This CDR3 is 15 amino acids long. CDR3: CASSPLDWSTDTQYF. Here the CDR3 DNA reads TGTGCCAGCAGCCCCCTAGACTGGAGCACAGATACGCAGTATTTT.

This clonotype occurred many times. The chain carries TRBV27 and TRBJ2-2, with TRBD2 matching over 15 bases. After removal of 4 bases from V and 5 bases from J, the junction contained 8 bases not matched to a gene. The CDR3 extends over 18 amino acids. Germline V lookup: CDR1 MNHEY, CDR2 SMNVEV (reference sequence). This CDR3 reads CASSSRTSGRARTGELFF. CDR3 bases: TGTGCCAGCAGTTCCCGGACTAGCGGGAGGGCAAGGACCGGGGAGCTGTTTTTT.